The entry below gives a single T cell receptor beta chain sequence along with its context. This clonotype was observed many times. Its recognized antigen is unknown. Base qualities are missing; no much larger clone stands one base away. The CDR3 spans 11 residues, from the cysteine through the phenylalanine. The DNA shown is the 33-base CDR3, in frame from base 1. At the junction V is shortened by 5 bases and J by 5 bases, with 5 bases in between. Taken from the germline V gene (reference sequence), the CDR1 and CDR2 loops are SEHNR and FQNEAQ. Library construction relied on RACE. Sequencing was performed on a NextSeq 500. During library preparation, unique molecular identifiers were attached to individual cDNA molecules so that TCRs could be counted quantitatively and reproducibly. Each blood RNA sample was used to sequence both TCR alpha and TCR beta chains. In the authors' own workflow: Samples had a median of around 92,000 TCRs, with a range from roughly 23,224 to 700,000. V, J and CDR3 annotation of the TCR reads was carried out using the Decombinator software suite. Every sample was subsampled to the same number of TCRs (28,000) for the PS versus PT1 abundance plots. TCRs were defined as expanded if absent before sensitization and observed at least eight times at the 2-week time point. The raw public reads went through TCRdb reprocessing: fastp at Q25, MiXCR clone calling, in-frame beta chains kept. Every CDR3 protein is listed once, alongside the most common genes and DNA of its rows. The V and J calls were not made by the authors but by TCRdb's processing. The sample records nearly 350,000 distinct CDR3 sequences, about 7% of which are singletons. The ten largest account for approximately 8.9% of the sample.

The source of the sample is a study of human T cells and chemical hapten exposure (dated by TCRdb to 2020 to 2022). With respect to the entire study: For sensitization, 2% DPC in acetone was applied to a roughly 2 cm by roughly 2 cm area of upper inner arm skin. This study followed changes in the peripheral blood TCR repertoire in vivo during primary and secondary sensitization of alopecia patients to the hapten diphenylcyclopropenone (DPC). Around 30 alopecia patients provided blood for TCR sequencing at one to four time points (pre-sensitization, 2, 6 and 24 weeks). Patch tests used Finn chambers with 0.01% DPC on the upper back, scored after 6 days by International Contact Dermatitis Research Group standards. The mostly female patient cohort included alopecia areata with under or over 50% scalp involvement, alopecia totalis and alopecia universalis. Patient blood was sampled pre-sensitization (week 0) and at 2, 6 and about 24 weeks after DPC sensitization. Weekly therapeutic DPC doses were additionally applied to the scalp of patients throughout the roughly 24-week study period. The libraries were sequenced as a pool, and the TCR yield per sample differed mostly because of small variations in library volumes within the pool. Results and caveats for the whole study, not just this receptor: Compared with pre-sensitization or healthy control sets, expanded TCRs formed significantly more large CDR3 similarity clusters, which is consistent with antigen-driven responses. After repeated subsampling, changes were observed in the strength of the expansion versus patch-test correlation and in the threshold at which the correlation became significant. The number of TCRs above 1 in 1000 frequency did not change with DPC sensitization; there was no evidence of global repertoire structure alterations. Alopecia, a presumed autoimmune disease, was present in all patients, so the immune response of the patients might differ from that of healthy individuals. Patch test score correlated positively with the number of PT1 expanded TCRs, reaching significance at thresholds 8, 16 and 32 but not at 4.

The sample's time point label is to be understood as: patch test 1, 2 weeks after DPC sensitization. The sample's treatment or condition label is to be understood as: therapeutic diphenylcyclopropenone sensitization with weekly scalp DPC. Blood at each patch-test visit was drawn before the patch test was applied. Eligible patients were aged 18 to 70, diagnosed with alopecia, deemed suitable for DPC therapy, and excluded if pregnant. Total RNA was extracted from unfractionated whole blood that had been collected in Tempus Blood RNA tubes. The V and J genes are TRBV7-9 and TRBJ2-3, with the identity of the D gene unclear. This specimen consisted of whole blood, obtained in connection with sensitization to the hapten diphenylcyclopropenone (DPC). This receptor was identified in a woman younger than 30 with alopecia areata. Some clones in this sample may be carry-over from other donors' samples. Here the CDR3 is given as CASSQQDTQYF. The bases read TGTGCCAGCAGCCAACAAGATACGCAGTATTTT.